This T cell receptor beta chain comes out of a study of Graves' ophthalmopathy and Graves' hyperthyroidism. Study-level points and caveats: Blood also harbored most expanded thyroid clonotypes above 0.001 frequency.

Stable hyperthyroid donors showed no ophthalmopathy during 18 months follow-up. The sample holds many counts of this clonotype. Antigen: not known. The authors amplified TCR beta CDR3 regions from RNA transcripts. An initial RT-PCR round employing HTBI primers preceded a second-round multiplex PCR. TCRdb fed the multiplex PCR reads into MiXCR, producing one record per CDR3 protein. The data contain a few hundred thousand distinct CDR3 sequences, 15% of them seen just once; the ten biggest clones take up roughly 7%. The CDR3 contains 15 residues. Trimming took off 4 bases at V and 2 bases at J, with 14 bases between the two ends. The germline gives CDR1 LNHDA, CDR2 SQIVND (reference sequence).

This sequence was found in a woman under 30 with stable Graves' hyperthyroidism. The genes are TRBV19 and TRBJ1-1; D remains unclear. Sequenced: peripheral blood. The chain's CDR3 is CASSTPPRLNTEAFF. In nucleotides, the CDR3 is TGTGCCAGTAGTACCCCGCCCCGGCTCAACACTGAAGCTTTCTTT.